One and the same sample provided the 30 T cell receptor beta chains below, sequenced in a study of blood T cell repertoires in COVID-19. Here immunoSEQ multiplex PCR was the method, and the copy in TCRdb shows in-frame clones only, minus some. This table has more than 55,000 clones, about 89% appearing once. Input material: peripheral blood. Receptors originate from a man in his 60s with active or convalescent COVID-19.

The V and J genes are TRBV3-1 (or the pseudogene TRBV3-2) and TRBJ2-5, with TRBD2 matching over 14 bases. Germline V gene lookup returns CDR1 LGHDT and CDR2 YNNKEL (reference sequence). V shed 3 bases and J 5 bases; nucleotides not matched to a gene: 5. The CDR3 is 16 residues long. CDR3 bases: TGTGCCAGCAGCCACGGACTAGCGGGGGGATCGGAGACCCAGTACTTC. Translation gives CASSHGLAGGSETQYF.

Only one count was recorded for this clone. The V and J genes are TRBV3-1 (or the pseudogene TRBV3-2) and TRBJ1-6; 9 bases match TRBD1. V shed 5 bases, J shed 9 bases, and the junction held 11 bases outside the gene matches. This CDR3 comprises 16 residues. Germline V gene data show CDR1 as LGHDT and CDR2 as YNNKEL (reference sequence). CDR3 bases: TGTGCCAGCAGCAAATCAACAGGGGGCCTTAGTTCACCCCTCCACTTT. This codes for CASSKSTGGLSSPLHF.

The chain uses TRBV7-2 and TRBJ2-3; 11 positions match TRBD2. Unmatched junction bases numbered 6, after V lost 5 bases and J lost 2 bases. CDR3 size: 16 residues. Germline V gives CDR1 SGHTA, CDR2 FQGNSA. In DNA, the CDR3 is TGTGCCAGCAGCCCCGAGACTAGCGGGGCCACAGATACGCAGTATTTT. Its translation: CASSPETSGATDTQYF.

The rearrangement joins TRBV14 to TRBJ2-5, with 10 bases identical to TRBD2. J was trimmed by 5 bases and V by 10 bases; bases with no gene match: 10. The CDR3 covers 14 residues. Germline V gives CDR1 SGHDN, CDR2 FVKESK. The DNA of the CDR3 is TGTGCCACCCAGCGGAGCGGGGGGGCCGAGACCCAGTACTTC. It yields the protein CATQRSGGAETQYF.

This chain uses TRBV19 with TRBJ2-3; TRBD2 matches 7 bases. The V segment lost 3 bases and the J segment 4 bases; nucleotides outside the gene matches: 10. The CDR3 runs 16 residues. Germline V gene sequence: CDR1 LNHDA, CDR2 SQIVND (reference sequence). As DNA, the CDR3 is TGTGCCAGTAGTATCCTCAGCGGGACGGGGGCAGATACGCAGTATTTT. Translation: CASSILSGTGADTQYF.

The V call is TRBV7-9, the J call TRBJ2-5; no reliable D call. In germline, CDR1 is SEHNR, CDR2 FQNEAQ (reference sequence). This CDR3 contains 14 residues. V lost 2 bases and J 4 bases, leaving 11 bases between the germline ends. CDR3 sequence (DNA): TGTGCCAGCAGCTTAACCGCCCTTAGAGAGACCCAGTACTTC. The encoded protein is CASSLTALRETQYF. The variable domain in full, completed from reference TRBV7-9 and TRBJ2-5, reads DTGVSQNPRHKITKRGQNVTFRCDPISEHNRLYWYRQTLGQGPEFLTYFQNEAQLEKSRLLSDRFSAERPKGSFSTLEIQRTEQGDSAMYLCASSLTALRETQYFGPGTRLLVL.

V gene TRBV5-6 combines with J gene TRBJ2-7; 8 bases agree with TRBD1. V gave up 0 bases and J gave up 0 bases; unmatched junction bases: 5. CDR3 length: 16 amino acids. Germline assignment: CDR1 SGHDT and CDR2 YYEEEE. The CDR3 is CASSLAGQGISYEQYF. The CDR3 nucleotides are TGTGCCAGCAGCTTGGCCGGACAGGGAATCTCCTACGAGCAGTACTTC. Complete variable domain (other parts from reference TRBV5-6 and TRBJ2-7): DAGVTQSPTHLIKTRGQQVTLRCSPKSGHDTVSWYQQALGQGPQFIFQYYEEEERQRGNFPDRFSGHQFPNYSSELNVNALLLGDSALYLCASSLAGQGISYEQYFGPGTRLTVT.

The rearrangement joins TRBV2 to TRBJ2-7, with 8 nucleotides matching TRBD1. The CDR3 extends over 14 amino acids. Germline lookup yields CDR1 SNHLY and CDR2 FYNNEI. J lost 4 bases, V lost 7 bases, and 9 bases had no gene match. CDR3 sequence (DNA): TGTGCCAGCACCACTCAGGGGGCTACGTACGAGCAGTACTTC. Amino acid sequence: CASTTQGATYEQYF.

A few counts support this clone. CDR3 bases: TGTGCCAGCAGCTGGGGACAGTCCTACGAGCAGTACTTC. This encodes CASSWGQSYEQYF. The chain couples TRBV7-9 to TRBJ2-7, with 7 nucleotides matching TRBD1. CDR3 length: 13 residues. V shed 4 bases, J shed 1 base, and the junction held 1 base outside the gene matches. The germline CDR1 and CDR2 sequences are SEHNR and FQNEAQ (reference sequence).

The chain combines TRBV27 with TRBJ2-3; D may be TRBD1 (6 bases). In germline, CDR1 is MNHEY, CDR2 SMNVEV (reference sequence). Trimming took 8 bases from V and 2 from J, leaving 14 bases between them. There are 14 residues in the CDR3. The CDR3 DNA sequence: TGTGCCAGCCACCGACAGGCGATCACAGATACGCAGTATTTT. Protein product: CASHRQAITDTQYF.

V and J are TRBV11-2 and TRBJ2-3; D unresolved. V was trimmed by 2 bases and J by 1 base, leaving 4 bases between them. Germline CDR1 and CDR2: SGHAT and FQNNGV. This CDR3 contains 13 residues. As DNA, the CDR3 is TGTGCCAGCAGCTTATCAGGCACAGATACGCAGTATTTT. Residues: CASSLSGTDTQYF.

The CDR3 is CASSGPSGERTYNSPLHF. DNA of the CDR3: TGTGCCAGCAGCGGCCCTTCAGGGGAAAGGACATATAATTCACCCCTCCACTTT. The genes are TRBV9 and TRBJ1-6, with D tentatively TRBD1 (6 bases). The CDR3 sequence is 18 residues long. Looked up from germline, CDR1 is SGDLS and CDR2 is YYNGEE. Trimming pared 3 bases from V and 4 bases from J, leaving 20 bases between.

The V call is TRBV11-2, the J call TRBJ2-3, with 10 nucleotides matching TRBD2. V lost 2 bases, J lost 6 bases, and 5 bases stayed unmatched. CDR3 length: 15 amino acids. Germline V gene sequence: CDR1 SGHAT, CDR2 FQNNGV. For the CDR3, the DNA is TGTGCCAGCAGCTTAAAGGGGACTAGCGCTGATACGCAGTATTTT. It is translated as CASSLKGTSADTQYF.

This chain uses TRBV5-1 with TRBJ2-3; no definite D call. V was shortened by 0 bases and J by 4 bases, with 12 bases between the two germline ends. Germline V lookup: CDR1 SGHRS, CDR2 YFSETQ. The CDR3 is made up of 15 amino acids. As DNA, the CDR3 is TGCGCCAGCAGCTTGGATGTGGCCCCCGCAGATACGCAGTATTTT. It is translated as CASSLDVAPADTQYF.

The rearrangement uses TRBV6-5 and TRBJ1-6, with D maybe TRBD1 (5 bases). Germline loops: CDR1 MNHEY, CDR2 SVGAGI. The CDR3 sequence is 15 residues long. The V end lost 7 bases, the J end lost 6 bases, and 16 bases lay between the germline ends. The CDR3 DNA sequence: TGTGCCAGCACATTCGACAGATCGGGTAATTCACCCCTCCACTTT. Amino acids: CASTFDRSGNSPLHF.

The V gene is TRBV27, the J gene TRBJ2-2, with TRBD2 matching over 9 bases. CDR1 and CDR2 from the germline V gene are MNHEY and SMNVEV (reference sequence). V dropped 6 bases and J dropped 4; count of bases not matched to a gene: 3. The CDR3 is 14 residues long. CDR3 in DNA: TGTGCCAGCAGCCTTAGCGGGGGCACCGGGGAGCTGTTTTTT. It translates to CASSLSGGTGELFF.

For this clone: Other DNA sequences in this specimen translate into the identical CDR3. The chain joins TRBV10-3 to TRBJ1-2, with a weak D call TRBD1 (5 bases). The CDR3 is 15 amino acids. V lost 1 base to trimming and J lost 5 bases, with 14 bases between them. From germline, CDR1 is ENHRY and CDR2 SYGVKD. The chain's CDR3 is CAISELGQRRYGYTF. The CDR3 nucleotides are TGTGCCATCAGTGAGTTGGGGCAGAGGAGATATGGCTACACCTTC.

The chain carries TRBV5-1 and TRBJ2-1; 10 bases agree with TRBD2. Germline V lookup: CDR1 SGHRS, CDR2 YFSETQ. CDR3 length: 15 residues. Trimming cost V 4 bases and J 7 bases; bases outside gene matches: 8. The chain's CDR3 is CASSLSGTSENEQFF. CDR3 nucleotides: TGCGCCAGCAGCCTGTCCGGGACTAGCGAGAATGAGCAGTTCTTC.

This clone appeared many times. The chain uses TRBV7-3 and TRBJ1-1; weak D call: TRBD1 (6 bases). The V gene's germline CDR1 is SGHTA and CDR2 FQGTGA. V was clipped by 0 bases and J by 7 bases, with 9 bases between them. The CDR3 is 13 residues long. The CDR3 DNA follows: TGTGCCAGCAGCTTAACTCAGACAGGTGAAGCTTTCTTT. It codes for CASSLTQTGEAFF.

The J gene is TRBJ1-4, the V gene TRBV5-8; tentatively, D is TRBD1 (6 bases). Looked up from germline, CDR1 is SGHTS and CDR2 is YDEGEE. The CDR3 length is 16 residues. Trimming took off 0 bases at V and 2 bases at J, with 11 bases between the two ends. The CDR3 coding sequence is TGTGCCAGCAGCTTGGGGGCTACAGGGACTAATGAAAAACTGTTTTTT. Amino acids: CASSLGATGTNEKLFF. Full variable domain (missing parts from reference TRBV5-8 and TRBJ1-4): EAGVTQSPTHLIKTRGQQATLRCSPISGHTSVYWYQQALGLGLQFLLWYDEGEERNRGNFPPRFSGRQFPNYSSELNVNALELEDSALYLCASSLGATGTNEKLFFGSGTQLSVL.

This clone has just a few counts. The chain is built from TRBV19 and TRBJ2-3, with 10 bases lining up with TRBD2. The trim removed 6 bases at V and 2 bases at J, leaving 5 bases unmatched. The CDR3 has 15 residues. From germline, CDR1 is LNHDA and CDR2 SQIVND (reference sequence). The CDR3 region has the DNA TGTGCCAGTAGGGTACTAGCGGGGTCCACAGATACGCAGTATTTT. Amino acid sequence: CASRVLAGSTDTQYF.

This chain links TRBV5-4 with TRBJ1-2, with 8 bases matching TRBD1. The ends lost 4 bases at V and 6 bases at J; junction bases unmatched: 8. The CDR3 is 14 residues long. Germline loops: CDR1 SGHNT, CDR2 YYREEE (reference sequence). CDR3 region: CASSKPDRDHGYTF. CDR3 in DNA: TGTGCCAGCAGCAAGCCGGACAGGGACCATGGCTACACCTTC.

This clone was seen only a few times. CDR3 DNA sequence: TGTGCCAGCTCACCCTCCAGGGGGAATCAGCCCCAGCATTTT. It encodes CASSPSRGNQPQHF. The chain links TRBV18 to TRBJ1-5, with TRBD1 matching over 7 bases. V shed 3 bases and J 4 bases; nucleotides not matched to a gene: 3. The CDR3 extends over 14 amino acids. Germline V gives CDR1 KGHSH, CDR2 LQKENI. Combining the CDR3 with reference TRBV18 and TRBJ1-5 gives the whole variable domain NAGVMQNPRHLVRRRGQEARLRCSPMKGHSHVYWYRQLPEEGLKFMVYLQKENIIDESGMPKERFSAEFPKEGPSILRIQQVVRGDSAAYFCASSPSRGNQPQHFGDGTRLSIL.

The chain uses TRBV6-1 and TRBJ1-6; D gene ambiguous. Trimming took off 3 bases at V and 11 bases at J, with 11 bases between the two ends. Germline CDR1 is MNHNS and CDR2 is SASEGT. This CDR3 is 13 amino acids long. Written as DNA, the CDR3 is TGTGCCAGCAGTGATCTTGAGGGAGCACCCCTCCACTTT. Its protein product is CASSDLEGAPLHF.

The chain has TRBV5-4 and TRBJ2-4, with TRBD1 identical over 7 bases. Trimming removed 4 bases from V and 5 bases from J; junction bases left unmatched: 6. Germline-derived CDR1 and CDR2 are SGHNT and YYREEE (reference sequence). The CDR3 length is 14 residues. CDR3 DNA: TGTGCCAGCAGCATAGGGGGCGTTCAAAACATTCAGTACTTC. It codes for CASSIGGVQNIQYF.

V and J are TRBV7-6 and TRBJ2-1; perhaps TRBD2 as D (5 bases). CDR1 is SGHVS and CDR2 is FNYEAQ in the germline V gene. This CDR3 spans 15 amino acids. V lost 2 bases, J lost 8 bases, and 16 bases lay in between. CDR3 nucleotides: TGTGCCAGCAGCTTATCGAGTAGCGAACCGTATGAGCAGTTCTTC. As protein: CASSLSSSEPYEQFF.

The gene calls are TRBV9 and TRBJ2-2; D gene uncertain. CDR1 SGDLS and CDR2 YYNGEE come from the germline V gene. The CDR3 totals 15 residues. V gave up 3 bases and J gave up 0 bases, with 9 bases separating them. DNA of the CDR3: TGTGCCAGCAGCGAAGTAGTTACGAACACCGGGGAGCTGTTTTTT. Translated, it gives CASSEVVTNTGELFF.

The rearrangement joins TRBV4-3 to TRBJ2-7, with 7 bases that match TRBD1. V gave up 8 bases and J gave up 1 base; unmatched junction bases: 5. The CDR3 is 13 residues long. The germline V gene has CDR1 LGHNA and CDR2 YSLEER. This CDR3 reads CASGQDVSYEQYF. CDR3 nucleotide sequence: TGCGCCAGCGGACAGGACGTATCCTACGAGCAGTACTTC.

This chain links TRBV6-5 with TRBJ2-7; tentative D call: TRBD1 (6 bases). V gave up 4 bases and J gave up 3 bases, with 19 bases separating them. This CDR3 has 16 amino acids. Germline values: CDR1 MNHEY, CDR2 SVGAGI. The chain's CDR3 is CASSSLTGDNLYEQYF. CDR3 DNA sequence: TGTGCCAGCAGTTCCCTGACAGGAGACAACCTCTACGAGCAGTACTTC.

The rearrangement joins TRBV7-2 to TRBJ2-1; 10 positions agree with TRBD2. V dropped 4 bases and J dropped 2; count of bases not matched to a gene: 8. Germline loops: CDR1 SGHTA, CDR2 FQGNSA. This CDR3 has 17 amino acids. In DNA form, the CDR3 reads TGTGCCAGCAGCTCCCAATCCCTAGCGGGGGCCTACAATGAGCAGTTCTTC. Encoded protein: CASSSQSLAGAYNEQFF. The entire variable domain, with the rest obtained from reference TRBV7-2 and TRBJ2-1, is as follows: GAGVSQSPSNKVTEKGKDVELRCDPISGHTALYWYRQSLGQGLEFLIYFQGNSAPDKSGLPSDRFSAERTGGSVSTLTIQRTQQEDSAVYLCASSSQSLAGAYNEQFFGPGTRLTVL.